This TCR beta chain came from a study of shared clonotypes between healthy human individuals. The CDR3 is 14 amino acids. V was pared by 7 bases and J by 4 bases, with 11 bases of the junction left unmatched. Looked up from germline, CDR1 is SQVTM and CDR2 is ANQGSEA. Study-level findings and limits: About 5% of naive CD4 clonotypes were shared across a few donors. In having few donors, the study represented limited genetic and exposure-history diversity.

Clones were read by immunoSEQ multiplex PCR, and TCRdb kept only the in-frame ones, dropping some. The table records around 750,000 clones, less than 85% of them present only once. Details on this clone: Its matching antigen is unknown.

None of the donors, who were healthy HIV-negative adults, had recently had acute infections or vaccinations. Sequencing input: memory CD4+ T cells sorted from blood. This sample's subset: CD45RA-negative fraction. This receptor was identified in a woman aged 25 to 39 in good health. The genes are TRBV29-1 and TRBJ2-3, with 7 bases lining up with TRBD2. DNA of the CDR3: TGCAGCGCCTGCCAGCGGGATAAGGCAGATACGCAGTATTTT. Amino acid sequence: CSACQRDKADTQYF.